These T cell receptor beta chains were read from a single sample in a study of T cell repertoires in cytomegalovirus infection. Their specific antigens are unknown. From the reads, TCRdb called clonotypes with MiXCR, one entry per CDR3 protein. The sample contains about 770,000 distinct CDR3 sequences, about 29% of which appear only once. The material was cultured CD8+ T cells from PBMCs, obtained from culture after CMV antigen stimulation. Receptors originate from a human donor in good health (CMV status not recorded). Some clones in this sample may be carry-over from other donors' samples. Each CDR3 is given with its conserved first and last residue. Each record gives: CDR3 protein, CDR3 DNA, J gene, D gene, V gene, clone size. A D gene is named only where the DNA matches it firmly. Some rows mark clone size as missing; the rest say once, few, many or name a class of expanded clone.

cdr3_aa: CASSSLAGGGPDTQYF
cdr3_nt: TGTGCCAGCAGCTCCCTAGCGGGGGGGGGACCAGATACGCAGTATTTT
j_call: TRBJ2-3
d_call: TRBD2
v_call: TRBV7-6
clone_size: many

cdr3_aa: CASSPPDSEAFF
cdr3_nt: TGTGCCAGCAGTCCCCCCGACAGTGAAGCTTTCTTT
j_call: TRBJ1-1
d_call: .
v_call: TRBV27
clone_size: few

cdr3_aa: CASSQDLYWDTEAFF
cdr3_nt: TGTGCCAGCAGCCAAGATCTGTATTGGGATACTGAAGCTTTCTTT
j_call: TRBJ1-1
d_call: .
v_call: TRBV4-2
clone_size: .

cdr3_aa: CASSYSLDYEQYF
cdr3_nt: TGTGCCAGCAGTTACTCCCTGGACTACGAGCAGTACTTC
j_call: TRBJ2-7
d_call: .
v_call: TRBV6-8
clone_size: .

cdr3_aa: CASSKPGTELYNSPLHF
cdr3_nt: TGTGCCAGCAGCAAACCTGGGACGGAACTTTATAATTCACCCCTCCACTTT
j_call: TRBJ1-6
d_call: .
v_call: TRBV9
clone_size: many

cdr3_aa: CASSPTGYRNTEAFF
cdr3_nt: TGTGCCAGCAGCCCTACAGGGTACAGAAACACTGAAGCTTTCTTT
j_call: TRBJ1-1
d_call: .
v_call: TRBV12-3/TRBV12-4
clone_size: few

cdr3_aa: CASSFPGEGAYGYTF
cdr3_nt: TGTGCCAGCAGTTTCCCTGGGGAGGGGGCCTATGGCTACACCTTC
j_call: TRBJ1-2
d_call: TRBD1
v_call: TRBV28
clone_size: .

cdr3_aa: CASSAGDVSLNTEAFF
cdr3_nt: TGCGCCAGCAGCGCAGGGGACGTTTCTTTGAACACTGAAGCTTTCTTT
j_call: TRBJ1-1
d_call: .
v_call: TRBV4-1
clone_size: few

cdr3_aa: CASSQELTWNTEAFF
cdr3_nt: TGCGCCAGCAGCCAAGAACTTACCTGGAACACTGAAGCTTTCTTT
j_call: TRBJ1-1
d_call: .
v_call: TRBV4-1
clone_size: .

cdr3_aa: CASYDGQGLTDTQYF
cdr3_nt: TGTGCCAGTTATGACGGACAGGGCCTCACAGATACGCAGTATTTT
j_call: TRBJ2-3
d_call: TRBD1
v_call: TRBV7-8
clone_size: .

cdr3_aa: CASSLIMAGWAEAFF
cdr3_nt: TGTGCCAGCAGCTTGATAATGGCAGGGTGGGCTGAAGCTTTCTTT
j_call: TRBJ1-1
d_call: .
v_call: TRBV5-6
clone_size: .

cdr3_aa: CASSLWRPSPEGNTEAFF
cdr3_nt: TGTGCCAGCAGCTTATGGCGACCATCTCCCGAGGGTAACACTGAAGCTTTCTTT
j_call: TRBJ1-1
d_call: .
v_call: TRBV11-2
clone_size: .

cdr3_aa: CASSQPGQGGQPQHF
cdr3_nt: TGTGCCAGCAGCCAACCCGGACAGGGTGGCCAGCCCCAGCATTTT
j_call: TRBJ1-5
d_call: TRBD1
v_call: TRBV4-2
clone_size: .

cdr3_aa: CASGGTLTFNQPQHF
cdr3_nt: TGTGCCAGTGGGGGGACATTAACCTTCAATCAGCCCCAGCATTTT
j_call: TRBJ1-5
d_call: .
v_call: TRBV19
clone_size: few

cdr3_aa: CASRGWTEGAKNIQYF
cdr3_nt: TGTGCCAGCAGGGGGTGGACGGAGGGAGCCAAAAACATTCAGTACTTC
j_call: TRBJ2-4
d_call: .
v_call: TRBV6-6
clone_size: .

cdr3_aa: CASSYSSRGADGYTF
cdr3_nt: TGTGCCAGCAGTTACTCGAGCAGGGGAGCGGATGGCTACACCTTC
j_call: TRBJ1-2
d_call: .
v_call: TRBV6-5
clone_size: .

cdr3_aa: CASSFTGTRNTEAFF
cdr3_nt: TGTGCCAGCAGCTTTACCGGAACGAGGAACACTGAAGCTTTCTTT
j_call: TRBJ1-1
d_call: .
v_call: TRBV7-8
clone_size: few

cdr3_aa: CASLGPDDEQFF
cdr3_nt: TGTGCCAGCTTAGGCCCAGACGATGAGCAGTTCTTC
j_call: TRBJ2-1
d_call: .
v_call: TRBV6-2/TRBV6-3
clone_size: .

cdr3_aa: CASSQNPEAFF
cdr3_nt: TGTGCCAGCAGCCAAAACCCAGAAGCTTTCTTT
j_call: TRBJ1-1
d_call: .
v_call: TRBV7-2
clone_size: .

cdr3_aa: CASSLQGSVTDTQYF
cdr3_nt: TGTGCCAGCAGCTTACAGGGAAGTGTAACAGATACGCAGTATTTT
j_call: TRBJ2-3
d_call: .
v_call: TRBV7-6
clone_size: .

cdr3_aa: CASSQDYGDRDVYGYTF
cdr3_nt: TGTGCCAGCAGCCAAGATTACGGGGACAGGGACGTTTATGGCTACACCTTC
j_call: TRBJ1-2
d_call: TRBD1
v_call: TRBV3-1
clone_size: .

cdr3_aa: CAISGTFYEQYF
cdr3_nt: TGTGCCATCAGTGGGACCTTCTACGAGCAGTACTTC
j_call: TRBJ2-7
d_call: .
v_call: TRBV10-3
clone_size: .

cdr3_aa: CASSGRGGPAHHF
cdr3_nt: TGTGCCAGCAGCGGAAGGGGGGGGCCGGCTCATCACTTC
j_call: TRBJ1-2
d_call: .
v_call: TRBV9
clone_size: .

cdr3_aa: CASSLRRDSGANVLTF
cdr3_nt: TGTGCCAGCAGCTTAAGGCGGGACTCTGGGGCCAACGTCCTGACTTTC
j_call: TRBJ2-6
d_call: .
v_call: TRBV13
clone_size: few

cdr3_aa: CASSSIQTGERTDTQYF
cdr3_nt: TGTGCCAGCAGTTCCATCCAGACAGGGGAACGCACAGATACGCAGTATTTT
j_call: TRBJ2-3
d_call: TRBD1
v_call: TRBV6-5
clone_size: .

cdr3_aa: CAISESTVAGYQETQYF
cdr3_nt: TGTGCCATCAGTGAGTCGACGGTAGCAGGGTACCAAGAGACCCAGTACTTC
j_call: TRBJ2-5
d_call: .
v_call: TRBV10-3
clone_size: few

cdr3_aa: CASSQDGGLQFF
cdr3_nt: TGCGCCAGCAGCCAAGATGGGGGGTTGCAGTTCTTC
j_call: TRBJ2-1
d_call: .
v_call: TRBV4-1
clone_size: .

cdr3_aa: CASSGTGNEAFF
cdr3_nt: TGTGCCAGCAGTGGGACAGGGAATGAAGCTTTCTTT
j_call: TRBJ1-1
d_call: TRBD1
v_call: TRBV6-2/TRBV6-3
clone_size: .